Listed below are T cell receptor beta chains from one sample, sequenced in a study of Ad26.COV2.S vaccination and SARS-CoV-2 variants. Sequencing was performed with immunoSEQ multiplex PCR; in TCRdb, only in-frame clones are kept and a portion is missing. The table has more than 300,000 clones, 88% seen once. The input for sequencing was peripheral blood, taken in a trial of Ad26.COV2.S vaccine versus placebo. Receptor source: a person aged 18-60 years who received the Ad26.COV2.S COVID-19 vaccine or a placebo. CDR3s include the opening cysteine and the closing phenylalanine or tryptophan. Each record gives: D gene, V gene, J gene, clone size, CDR3 protein, CDR3 DNA. The D gene is left open where the match is weak. Expanded clones get a size class; other rows say once, few or many, or leave the size out.

d_call: -; v_call: TRBV30; j_call: TRBJ1-2; clone_size: -; cdr3_aa: CAWSVAYGYTF; cdr3_nt: TGTGCCTGGAGTGTAGCTTATGGCTACACCTTC
d_call: -; v_call: TRBV4-2; j_call: TRBJ1-3; clone_size: -; cdr3_aa: CASSPQGLVLNTIYF; cdr3_nt: TGTGCCAGCAGCCCTCAGGGGTTGGTGTTAAACACCATATATTTT
d_call: -; v_call: TRBV5-1; j_call: TRBJ1-5; clone_size: -; cdr3_aa: CASSLGPATENQPQHF; cdr3_nt: TGCGCCAGCAGCTTGGGGCCCGCGACAGAGAATCAGCCCCAGCATTTT
d_call: TRBD1; v_call: TRBV18; j_call: TRBJ1-1; clone_size: -; cdr3_aa: CASSPTGSNTEAFF; cdr3_nt: TGTGCCAGCTCACCGACAGGGTCTAACACTGAAGCTTTCTTT
d_call: TRBD1; v_call: TRBV12-3/TRBV12-4; j_call: TRBJ1-2; clone_size: -; cdr3_aa: CASSLRQGGGYTF; cdr3_nt: TGTGCCAGCAGTTTACGACAGGGCGGTGGCTACACCTTC
d_call: TRBD1; v_call: TRBV11-2; j_call: TRBJ2-7; clone_size: -; cdr3_aa: CASSFRTGDYEQYF; cdr3_nt: TGTGCCAGCAGCTTCCGGACAGGGGACTACGAGCAGTACTTC
d_call: -; v_call: TRBV28; j_call: TRBJ2-2; clone_size: -; cdr3_aa: CASTSEGAGELFF; cdr3_nt: TGTGCCAGCACCTCCGAGGGGGCCGGGGAGCTGTTTTTT
d_call: -; v_call: TRBV30; j_call: TRBJ2-7; clone_size: once; cdr3_aa: CAWSPSPRDLGEQYF; cdr3_nt: TGTGCCTGGAGTCCTTCTCCCCGGGATTTGGGCGAGCAGTACTTC
d_call: -; v_call: TRBV18; j_call: TRBJ2-7; clone_size: -; cdr3_aa: CASSPRASSTYEQYF; cdr3_nt: TGTGCCAGCTCACCAAGGGCCAGTTCAACCTACGAGCAGTACTTC
d_call: -; v_call: TRBV5-1; j_call: TRBJ2-4; clone_size: -; cdr3_aa: CASSFDRAKNIQYF; cdr3_nt: TGCGCCAGCAGCTTCGACAGGGCCAAAAACATTCAGTACTTC
d_call: TRBD1; v_call: TRBV2; j_call: TRBJ2-2; clone_size: -; cdr3_aa: CASSVGTANTGELFF; cdr3_nt: TGTGCCAGCAGTGTAGGGACAGCGAACACCGGGGAGCTGTTTTTT
d_call: -; v_call: TRBV18; j_call: TRBJ1-5; clone_size: -; cdr3_aa: CASSRGGPQHF; cdr3_nt: TGTGCCAGCTCACGGGGGGGGCCCCAGCATTTT
d_call: -; v_call: TRBV19; j_call: TRBJ1-5; clone_size: -; cdr3_aa: CASSQSSLTVGGNQPQHF; cdr3_nt: TGTGCCAGTAGTCAATCGTCTCTTACGGTCGGAGGCAATCAGCCCCAGCATTTT
d_call: -; v_call: TRBV7-9; j_call: TRBJ2-6; clone_size: -; cdr3_aa: CASSTRRSGANVLTF; cdr3_nt: TGTGCCAGCAGCACTCGCCGCTCAGGGGCCAACGTCCTGACTTTC
d_call: -; v_call: TRBV7-2; j_call: TRBJ2-2; clone_size: -; cdr3_aa: CASSLSGPNTGELFF; cdr3_nt: TGTGCCAGCAGCTTGTCGGGCCCGAACACCGGGGAGCTGTTTTTT
d_call: -; v_call: TRBV7-9; j_call: TRBJ1-6; clone_size: -; cdr3_aa: CASSATASGSSYNSPLHF; cdr3_nt: TGTGCCAGCAGCGCTACGGCATCCGGAAGCTCCTATAATTCACCCCTCCACTTT
d_call: -; v_call: TRBV7-2; j_call: TRBJ1-2; clone_size: -; cdr3_aa: CASSLLEANYGYTF; cdr3_nt: TGTGCCAGCAGCTTATTGGAGGCTAACTATGGCTACACCTTC